In its sample, the clone carrying this T cell receptor (beta chain) was seen a few times. Antigen: not known. Other DNA sequences of this sample code for an identical CDR3. The entry originates in a study of beta chain features in type 1 diabetes. Study-wide results and limits: There was a moderate but significant shortening of TCRB CDR3s in all four CD4+ subsets of Type 1 diabetes patients. TCRB repertoires of naive, central memory and Treg cells appeared more similar among patients than among healthy donors.

As every portion of the isolated RNA was reverse transcribed, the sequencing read expressed TCRB transcripts. The data were produced by immunoSEQ multiplex PCR, yet TCRdb's version contains in-frame clones alone and is incomplete. The top ten clones hold about 0.018% of a sample with 200,000 to 300,000 clones, under 13% of them seen once. Germline V gene lookup returns CDR1 SQVTM and CDR2 ANQGSEA. Trimming took 4 bases from V and 5 from J; bases not matched to a gene: 4. This CDR3 contains 13 residues. The TCR originated in a young man with type 1 diabetes. The sequencing sample was made of naive CD4+ T cells from blood. The V gene is TRBV29-1, the J gene TRBJ2-5; 10 positions match TRBD2. The CDR3 sequence is CSVAAGGQETQYF. The CDR3 DNA is TGCAGCGTTGCAGCGGGGGGGCAGGAGACCCAGTACTTC. The whole variable domain, remainder taken from reference TRBV29-1 and TRBJ2-5, is SAVISQKPSRDICQRGTSLTIQCQVDSQVTMMFWYRQQPGQSLTLIATANQGSEATYESGFVIDKFPISRPNLTFSTLTVSNMSPEDSSIYLCSVAAGGQETQYFGPGTRLLVL.